These 7 T cell receptor beta chains originate from one sample sequenced in a study of cytomegalovirus exposure and HLA in healthy donors. Sequencing used immunoSEQ multiplex PCR; TCRdb keeps in-frame clones, though not all of them. The sample has 98,000 or so clones, around 85% seen once. Sequencing was carried out using PBMCs. Every receptor here comes from a woman aged 18 to 35 in good health and CMV-seronegative.

This chain joins TRBV2 and TRBJ2-2; TRBD1 matches at 7 bases. CDR1 and CDR2 from the germline V gene are SNHLY and FYNNEI. With 6 bases clipped from V and 7 bases from J, the junction kept 11 bases outside the gene matches. This CDR3 has 15 amino acids. CDR3 sequence reads: CASRPGQRTVGELFF. The CDR3 DNA reads as TGTGCCAGCAGGCCGGGACAGAGGACAGTCGGGGAGCTGTTTTTT.

The chain carries TRBV18 and TRBJ1-4, with 9 bases fitting TRBD1. Germline-derived CDR1 and CDR2 are KGHSH and LQKENI. The J segment lost 7 bases and the V segment lost 6 bases, leaving 6 bases of the junction unmatched. The CDR3 is made up of 14 amino acids. The CDR3 bases are TGTGCCAGCTCGTCAAGACAGGGGGGTGAAAAACTGTTTTTT. It translates to CASSSRQGGEKLFF.

The chain is built from TRBV12-5 and TRBJ2-1, with D maybe TRBD1 (5 bases). Germline V gene sequence: CDR1 LGHNT, CDR2 FRNRAP. The CDR3 sequence is 15 residues long. Trimming stripped 6 bases from V and 0 bases from J, with 12 bases between. DNA of the CDR3: TGTGCTAGTGGCTATGACAGAGGCTCCTACAATGAGCAGTTCTTC. This gives the protein CASGYDRGSYNEQFF.

The genes are TRBV25-1 and TRBJ2-7; 12 nucleotides agree with TRBD1. Trimming at V came to 7 bases and at J to 5 bases, leaving 6 bases not matched to a gene. Germline loops: CDR1 MGHDK, CDR2 SYGVNS. CDR3 length: 14 residues. The CDR3 protein is CASTNGTGGHEQYF. The DNA for the CDR3 is TGTGCCAGCACCAACGGGACAGGGGGCCACGAGCAGTACTTC.

This clone was found once. Here the CDR3 DNA reads TGTGCCAGCAGCCCCCAGGGGCTCTCCTACGAGCAGTACTTC. Translated, it gives CASSPQGLSYEQYF. The V gene is TRBV7-9, the J gene TRBJ2-7, with D possibly being TRBD1 (6 bases). This CDR3 is built from 14 residues. Germline V gene lookup returns CDR1 SEHNR and CDR2 FQNEAQ (reference sequence). V was clipped by 5 bases and J by 0 bases, with 11 bases between them. Filled out from reference TRBV7-9 and TRBJ2-7, the complete variable domain reads DTGVSQNPRHKITKRGQNVTFRCDPISEHNRLYWYRQTLGQGPEFLTYFQNEAQLEKSRLLSDRFSAERPKGSFSTLEIQRTEQGDSAMYLCASSPQGLSYEQYFGPGTRLTVT.

This clone has just one count. The chain carries TRBV30 and TRBJ2-1; D is possibly TRBD1 (6 bases). Germline CDR1 GTSNPN, CDR2 SVGIG (reference sequence). This CDR3 has 15 amino acids. V lost 0 bases to trimming and J lost 2 bases, with 11 bases between them. This chain's CDR3 is CAWSVPAGAYNEQFF. As DNA, the CDR3 is TGTGCCTGGAGTGTACCGGCAGGGGCCTACAATGAGCAGTTCTTC.

This sequence joins TRBV2 and TRBJ2-3, with 7 bases aligning to TRBD1. The V gene end was trimmed by 7 bases and the J gene end by 0 bases; junction bases not matched to a gene: 4. This CDR3 is 14 amino acids long. Germline loops: CDR1 SNHLY, CDR2 FYNNEI. CDR3 amino acids: CASTRDRSTDTQYF. The CDR3 DNA reads TGTGCCAGCACCCGGGACAGAAGCACAGATACGCAGTATTTT. The complete variable domain, with remaining parts taken from reference TRBV2 and TRBJ2-3, reads EPEVTQTPSHQVTQMGQEVILRCVPISNHLYFYWYRQILGQKVEFLVSFYNNEISEKSEIFDDQFSVERPDGSNFTLKIRSTKLEDSAMYFCASTRDRSTDTQYFGPGTRLTVL.